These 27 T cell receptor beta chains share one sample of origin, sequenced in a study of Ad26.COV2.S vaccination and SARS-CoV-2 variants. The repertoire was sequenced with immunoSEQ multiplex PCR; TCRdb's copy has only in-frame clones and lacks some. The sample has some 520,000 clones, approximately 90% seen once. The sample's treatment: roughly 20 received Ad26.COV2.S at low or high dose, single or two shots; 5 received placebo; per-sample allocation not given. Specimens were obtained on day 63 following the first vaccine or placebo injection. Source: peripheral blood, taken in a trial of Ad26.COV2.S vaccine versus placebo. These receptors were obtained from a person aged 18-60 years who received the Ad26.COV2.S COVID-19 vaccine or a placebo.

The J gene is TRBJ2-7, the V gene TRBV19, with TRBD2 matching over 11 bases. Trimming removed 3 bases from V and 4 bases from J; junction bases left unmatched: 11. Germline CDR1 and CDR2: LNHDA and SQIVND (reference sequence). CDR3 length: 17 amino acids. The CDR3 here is CASSIYVTSGTSYEQYF. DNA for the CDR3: TGTGCCAGTAGTATTTACGTGACTAGCGGGACCTCGTACGAGCAGTACTTC.

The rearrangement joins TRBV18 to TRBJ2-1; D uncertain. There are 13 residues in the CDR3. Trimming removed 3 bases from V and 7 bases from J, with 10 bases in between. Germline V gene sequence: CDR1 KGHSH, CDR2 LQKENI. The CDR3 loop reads CASSPKEANEQFF. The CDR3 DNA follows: TGTGCCAGCTCACCGAAAGAGGCAAATGAGCAGTTCTTC. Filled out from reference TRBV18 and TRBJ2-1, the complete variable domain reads NAGVMQNPRHLVRRRGQEARLRCSPMKGHSHVYWYRQLPEEGLKFMVYLQKENIIDESGMPKERFSAEFPKEGPSILRIQQVVRGDSAAYFCASSPKEANEQFFGPGTRLTVL.

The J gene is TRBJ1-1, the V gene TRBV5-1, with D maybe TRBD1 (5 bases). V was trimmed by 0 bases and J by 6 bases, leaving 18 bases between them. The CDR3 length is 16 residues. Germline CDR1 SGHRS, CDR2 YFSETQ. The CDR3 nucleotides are TGCGCCAGCAGCTTGGGGCTACGACAGAACAACGCTGAAGCTTTCTTT. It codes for CASSLGLRQNNAEAFF.

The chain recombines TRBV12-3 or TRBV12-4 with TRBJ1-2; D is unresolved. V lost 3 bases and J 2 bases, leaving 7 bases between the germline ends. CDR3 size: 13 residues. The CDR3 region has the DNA TGTGCCAGCAGTTTTAGTAGGAACTATGGCTACACCTTC. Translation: CASSFSRNYGYTF.

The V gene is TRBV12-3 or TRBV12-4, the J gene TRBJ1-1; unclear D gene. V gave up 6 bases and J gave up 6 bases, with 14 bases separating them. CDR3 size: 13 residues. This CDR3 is CASSLKGGSEAFF. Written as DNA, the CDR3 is TGTGCCAGCAGCCTTAAGGGTGGCTCTGAAGCTTTCTTT.

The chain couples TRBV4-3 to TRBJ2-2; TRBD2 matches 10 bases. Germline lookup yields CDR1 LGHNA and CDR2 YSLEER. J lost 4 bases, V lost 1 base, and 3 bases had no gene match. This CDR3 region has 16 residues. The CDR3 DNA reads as TGCGCCAGCAGCCAAGGGCCTAGCGGGAGCACCGGGGAGCTGTTTTTT. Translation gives CASSQGPSGSTGELFF.

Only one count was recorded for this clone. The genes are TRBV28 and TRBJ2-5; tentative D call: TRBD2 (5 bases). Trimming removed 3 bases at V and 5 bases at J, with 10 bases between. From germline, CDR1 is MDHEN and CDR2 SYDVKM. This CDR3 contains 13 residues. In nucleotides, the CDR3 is TGTGCCAGCAGTTTTGAGCGGCTGGAGACCCAGTACTTC. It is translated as CASSFERLETQYF.

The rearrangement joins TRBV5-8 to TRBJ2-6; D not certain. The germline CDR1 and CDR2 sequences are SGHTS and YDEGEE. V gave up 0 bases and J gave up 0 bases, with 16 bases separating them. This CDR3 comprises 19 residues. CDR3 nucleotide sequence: TGTGCCAGCAGCTTGGTAGGTCGGACCCGAAGCTCTGGGGCCAACGTCCTGACTTTC. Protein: CASSLVGRTRSSGANVLTF.

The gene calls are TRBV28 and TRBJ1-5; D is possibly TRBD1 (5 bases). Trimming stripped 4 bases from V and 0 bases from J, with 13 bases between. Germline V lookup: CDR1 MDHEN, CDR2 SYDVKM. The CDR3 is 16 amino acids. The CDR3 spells CASSSPPQDSNQPQHF. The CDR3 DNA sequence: TGTGCCAGCAGTTCCCCTCCACAGGATAGCAATCAGCCCCAGCATTTT.

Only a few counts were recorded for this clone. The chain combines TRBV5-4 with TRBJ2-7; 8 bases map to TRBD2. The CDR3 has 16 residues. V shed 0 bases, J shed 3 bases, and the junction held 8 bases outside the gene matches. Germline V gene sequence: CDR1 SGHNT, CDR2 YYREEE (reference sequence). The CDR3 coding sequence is TGTGCCAGCAGCTTGGGGGCTACTAGCGGACTCTACGAGCAGTACTTC. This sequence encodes CASSLGATSGLYEQYF.

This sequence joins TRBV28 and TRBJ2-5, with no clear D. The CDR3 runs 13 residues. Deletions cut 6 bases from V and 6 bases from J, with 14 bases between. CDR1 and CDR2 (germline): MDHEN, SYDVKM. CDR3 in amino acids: CASSQETRKTQYF. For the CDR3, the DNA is TGTGCCAGCAGCCAGGAGACCCGGAAGACCCAGTACTTC.

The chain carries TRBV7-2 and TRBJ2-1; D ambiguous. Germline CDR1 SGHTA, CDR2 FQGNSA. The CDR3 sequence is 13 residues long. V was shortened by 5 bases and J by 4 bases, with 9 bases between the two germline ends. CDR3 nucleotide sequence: TGTGCCAGCAGCCCCATGGGTTACAATGAGCAGTTCTTC. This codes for CASSPMGYNEQFF.

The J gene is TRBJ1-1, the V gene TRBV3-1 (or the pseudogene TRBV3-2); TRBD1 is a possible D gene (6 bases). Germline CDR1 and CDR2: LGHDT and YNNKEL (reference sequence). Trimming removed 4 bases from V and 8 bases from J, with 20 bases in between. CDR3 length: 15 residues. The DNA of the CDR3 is TGTGCCAGCAGCCCGGAACAGGGAATTGGAGGCGAAGCTTTCTTT. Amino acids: CASSPEQGIGGEAFF.

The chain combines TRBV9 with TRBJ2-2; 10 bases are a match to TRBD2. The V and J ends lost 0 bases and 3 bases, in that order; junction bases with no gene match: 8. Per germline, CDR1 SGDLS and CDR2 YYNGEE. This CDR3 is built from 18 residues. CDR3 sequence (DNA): TGTGCCAGCAGCGTAGCTCCTAGCGGGAGTGGTGACACCGGGGAGCTGTTTTTT. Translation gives CASSVAPSGSGDTGELFF.

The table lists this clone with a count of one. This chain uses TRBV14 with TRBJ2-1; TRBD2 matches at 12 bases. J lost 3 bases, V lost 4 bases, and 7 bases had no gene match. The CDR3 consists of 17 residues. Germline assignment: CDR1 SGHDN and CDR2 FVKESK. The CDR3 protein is CASSRRLAGVFYNEQFF. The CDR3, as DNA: TGTGCCAGCAGCCGAAGACTAGCGGGAGTGTTCTACAATGAGCAGTTCTTC.

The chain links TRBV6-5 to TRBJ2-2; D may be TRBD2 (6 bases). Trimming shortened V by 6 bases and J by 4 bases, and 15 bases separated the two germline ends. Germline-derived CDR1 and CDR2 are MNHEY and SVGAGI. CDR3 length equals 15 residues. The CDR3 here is CASSYRRVRTGELFF. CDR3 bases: TGTGCCAGCAGCTACCGGAGGGTTCGCACCGGGGAGCTGTTTTTT.

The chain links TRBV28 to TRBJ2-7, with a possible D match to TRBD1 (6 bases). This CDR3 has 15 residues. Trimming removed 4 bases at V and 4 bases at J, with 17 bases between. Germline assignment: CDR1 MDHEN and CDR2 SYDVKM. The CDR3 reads CASSSPQGYRYEQYF. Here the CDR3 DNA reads TGTGCCAGCAGTTCGCCCCAGGGGTACCGTTACGAGCAGTACTTC.

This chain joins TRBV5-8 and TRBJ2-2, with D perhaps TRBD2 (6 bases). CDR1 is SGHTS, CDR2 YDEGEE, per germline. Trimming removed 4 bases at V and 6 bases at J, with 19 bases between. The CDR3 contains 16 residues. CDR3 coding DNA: TGTGCCAGCAGCCCCAGGAGGGGTAATGTACCCGGGGAGCTGTTTTTT. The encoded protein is CASSPRRGNVPGELFF.

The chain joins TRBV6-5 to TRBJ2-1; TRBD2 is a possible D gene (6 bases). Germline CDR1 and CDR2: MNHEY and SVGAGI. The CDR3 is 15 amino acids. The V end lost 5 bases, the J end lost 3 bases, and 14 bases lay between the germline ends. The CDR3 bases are TGTGCCAGCAGTAAGAGACTAGAGTACTACAATGAGCAGTTCTTC. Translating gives CASSKRLEYYNEQFF.

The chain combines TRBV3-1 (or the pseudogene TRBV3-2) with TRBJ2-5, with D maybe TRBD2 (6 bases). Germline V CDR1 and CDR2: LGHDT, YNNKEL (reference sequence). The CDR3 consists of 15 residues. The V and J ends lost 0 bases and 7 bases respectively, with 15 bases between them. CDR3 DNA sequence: TGTGCCAGCAGCCAAGACGGCAATAAGGGAGGGACCCAGTACTTC. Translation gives CASSQDGNKGGTQYF.

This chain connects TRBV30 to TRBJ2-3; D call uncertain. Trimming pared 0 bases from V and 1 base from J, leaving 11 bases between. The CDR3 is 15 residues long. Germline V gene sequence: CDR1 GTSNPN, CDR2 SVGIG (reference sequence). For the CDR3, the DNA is TGTGCCTGGAGTGTACAAGTCTCGCGCACAGATACGCAGTATTTT. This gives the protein CAWSVQVSRTDTQYF.

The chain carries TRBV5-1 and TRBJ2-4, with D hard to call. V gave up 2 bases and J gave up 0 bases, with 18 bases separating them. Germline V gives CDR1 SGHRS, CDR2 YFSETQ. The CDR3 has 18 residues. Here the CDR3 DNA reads TGCGCCAGCAGCTTAAGACTCCCTTCGGCTCTAGCCAAAAACATTCAGTACTTC. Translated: CASSLRLPSALAKNIQYF.

CDR3 coding DNA: TGTGCCAGCAGCTGGGATTACTATAATTCACCCCTCCACTTT. It translates to CASSWDYYNSPLHF. The chain employs TRBV7-2 and TRBJ1-6; D gene unclear. V shed 4 bases and J shed 3 bases, with 7 bases lying between them. CDR1 is SGHTA, CDR2 FQGNSA, per germline. The CDR3 contains 14 residues.

CDR3 sequence (DNA): TGCGCCAGCAGCACCCGGACAGGGTGGGCCAACGGGAACACTGAAGCTTTCTTT. Protein: CASSTRTGWANGNTEAFF. This chain links TRBV5-1 with TRBJ1-1, with TRBD1 matching over 8 bases. Germline CDR1 and CDR2: SGHRS and YFSETQ. CDR3 length equals 18 residues. V lost 4 bases, J lost 1 base, and 15 bases stayed unmatched. Using reference TRBV5-1 and TRBJ1-1 for the parts outside the CDR3, the full variable domain is KAGVTQTPRYLIKTRGQQVTLSCSPISGHRSVSWYQQTPGQGLQFLFEYFSETQRNKGNFPGRFSGRQFSNSRSEMNVSTLELGDSALYLCASSTRTGWANGNTEAFFGQGTRLTVV.

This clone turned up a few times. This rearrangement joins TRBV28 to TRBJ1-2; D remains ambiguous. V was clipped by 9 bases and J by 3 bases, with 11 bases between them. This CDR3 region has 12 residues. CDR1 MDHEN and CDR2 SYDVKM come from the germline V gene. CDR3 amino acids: CASFQDDYGYTF. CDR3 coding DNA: TGTGCCAGTTTTCAGGACGACTATGGCTACACCTTC.

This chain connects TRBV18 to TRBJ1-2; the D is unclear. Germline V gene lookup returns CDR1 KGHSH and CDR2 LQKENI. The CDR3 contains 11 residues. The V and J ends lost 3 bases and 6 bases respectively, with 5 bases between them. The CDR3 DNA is TGTGCCAGCTCACCTGACAATGGCTACACCTTC. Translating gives CASSPDNGYTF.

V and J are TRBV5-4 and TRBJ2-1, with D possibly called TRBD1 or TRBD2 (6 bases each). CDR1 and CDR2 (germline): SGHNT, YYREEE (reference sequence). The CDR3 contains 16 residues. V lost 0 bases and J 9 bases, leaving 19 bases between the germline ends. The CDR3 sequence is CASSLAGTIKGGEQFF. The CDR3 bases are TGTGCCAGCAGCTTGGCCGGGACGATTAAGGGGGGTGAGCAGTTCTTC.